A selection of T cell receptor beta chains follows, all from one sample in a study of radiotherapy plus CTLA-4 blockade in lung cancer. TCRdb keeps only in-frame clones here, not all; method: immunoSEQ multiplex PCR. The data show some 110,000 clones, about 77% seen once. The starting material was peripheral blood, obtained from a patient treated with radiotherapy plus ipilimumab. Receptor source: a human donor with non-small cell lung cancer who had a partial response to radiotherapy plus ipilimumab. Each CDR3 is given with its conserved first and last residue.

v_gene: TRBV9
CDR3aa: CASSRTGDGYTF

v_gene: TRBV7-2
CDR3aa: CASSLAPGQRVGYTF

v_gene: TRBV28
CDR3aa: CASRTGAVNQPQHF

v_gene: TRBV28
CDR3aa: CASSRTSGGYEQYF

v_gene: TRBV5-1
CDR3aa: CASSLGGWTAGNTIYF

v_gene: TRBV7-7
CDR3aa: CASRQGPGELFF

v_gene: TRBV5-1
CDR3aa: CASSLGVLAGVGEQYF

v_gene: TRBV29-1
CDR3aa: CSVAPQGTEAFF

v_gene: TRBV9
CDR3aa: CASSVALARETDTQYF

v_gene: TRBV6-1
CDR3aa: CASFRTGELFF

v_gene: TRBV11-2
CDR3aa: CASSLQDRYYEQYF

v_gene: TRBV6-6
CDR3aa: CASSYLDQPQHF

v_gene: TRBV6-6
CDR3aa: CASSYGTGDTDTQYF

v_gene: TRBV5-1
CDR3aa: CASSLDPDRERIYGYTF

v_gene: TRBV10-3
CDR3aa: CAITGARAGGAGEQYF

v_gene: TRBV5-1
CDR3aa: CASSLTGERGGYTF

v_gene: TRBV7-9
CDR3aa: CASSSLHTQYF

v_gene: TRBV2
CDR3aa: CASTQQGWSGDTQYF

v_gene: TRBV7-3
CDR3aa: CASSLPNEQFF

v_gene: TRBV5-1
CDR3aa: CASSFLDSSTEQYF

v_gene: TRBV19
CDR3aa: CASSSLGRAYGYTF

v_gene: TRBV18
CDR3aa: CASSPGQDTEAFF

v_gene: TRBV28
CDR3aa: CASSSRIGLEQYF

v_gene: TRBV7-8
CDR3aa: CASSFGGSNTGELFF

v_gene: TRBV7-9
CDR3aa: CASSPRDLYSYNEQFF

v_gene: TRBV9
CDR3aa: CASSITGDSSYNEQFF

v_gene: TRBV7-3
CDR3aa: CASSPRPGVGAEAFF

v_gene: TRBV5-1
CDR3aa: CASSLWTPRLLNYGYTF

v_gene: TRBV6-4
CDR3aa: CASSPRTGADTQYF

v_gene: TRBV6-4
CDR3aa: CASSDRTSGTRSGELFF

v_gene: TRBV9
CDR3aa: CASSVVAGGSYEKLFF

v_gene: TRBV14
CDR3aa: CASSQGSVRSNEQFF

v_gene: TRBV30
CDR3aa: CAWSQGARGQPQHF

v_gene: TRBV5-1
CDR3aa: CASSLGGTSGVSSYNEQFF

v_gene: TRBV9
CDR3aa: CASSVDEGAVGTEAFF

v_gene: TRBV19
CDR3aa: CASSEYNRARKLFF

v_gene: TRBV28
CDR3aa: CASSVRGPETQYF

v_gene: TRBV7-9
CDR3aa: CASLLQGTLREAFF

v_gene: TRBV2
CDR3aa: CASRARQGANTEAFF

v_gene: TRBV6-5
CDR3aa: CASSSAGTSGHEQYF

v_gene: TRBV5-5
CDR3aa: CASSLEHSGGYTF

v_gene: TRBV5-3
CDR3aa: CARSGHREFDQYF

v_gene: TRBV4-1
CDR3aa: CASSQGTGTYGYTF

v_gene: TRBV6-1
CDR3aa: CASTIGRQNTEAFF

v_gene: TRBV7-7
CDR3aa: CASSLERRDTQYF

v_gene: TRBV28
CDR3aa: CASSPGLPNLFVF

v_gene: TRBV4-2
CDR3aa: CASSQDQEGAGTEAFF

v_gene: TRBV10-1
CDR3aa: CASSAGPSWRGPTDTQYF

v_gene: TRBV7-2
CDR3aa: CASSIPGQGYGYTF

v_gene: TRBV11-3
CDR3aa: CASSLMGHTEAFF

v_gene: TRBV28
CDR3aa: CASNPQGFFTEAFF

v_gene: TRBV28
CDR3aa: CASSFYTDTQYF

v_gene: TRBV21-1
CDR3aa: CASSKGKGAVTGELFF

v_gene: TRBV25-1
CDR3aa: CASSARTARSYNEQFF

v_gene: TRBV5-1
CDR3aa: CASSLNLAGTSSTDTQYF

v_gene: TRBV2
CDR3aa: CASSPTPQSTYNEQFF

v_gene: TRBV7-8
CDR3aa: CASSLSAVNTEAFF

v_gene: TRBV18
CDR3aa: CASSPNRGRNTGELFF